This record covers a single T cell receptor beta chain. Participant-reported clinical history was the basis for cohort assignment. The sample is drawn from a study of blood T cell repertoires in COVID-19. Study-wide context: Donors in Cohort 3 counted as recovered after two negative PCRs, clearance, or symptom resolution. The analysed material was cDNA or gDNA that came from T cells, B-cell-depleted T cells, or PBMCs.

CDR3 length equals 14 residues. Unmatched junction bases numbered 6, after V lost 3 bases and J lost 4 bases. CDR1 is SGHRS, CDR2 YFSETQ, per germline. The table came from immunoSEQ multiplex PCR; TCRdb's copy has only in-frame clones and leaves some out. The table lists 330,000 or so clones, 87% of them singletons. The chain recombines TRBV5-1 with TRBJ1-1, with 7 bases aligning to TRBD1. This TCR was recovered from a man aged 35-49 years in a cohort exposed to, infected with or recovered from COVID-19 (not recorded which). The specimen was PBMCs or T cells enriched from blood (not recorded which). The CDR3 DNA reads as TGCGCCAGCAGCTGGACAGGCAGAGGCACTGAAGCTTTCTTT. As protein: CASSWTGRGTEAFF.